This T cell receptor (beta chain) came from a study of brain T cells in children with intractable seizures. The CDR3 sequence is 18 residues long. V lost 3 bases, J lost 1 base, and 19 bases lay in between. Looked up from germline, CDR1 is MGHRA and CDR2 is YSYEKL. Note on this clone: What it binds is not known.

Overall study results and limits: HCMV serostatus was not known, and viral specificity came from CDR3 similarity only.

Profiling relied on immunoSEQ multiplex PCR, and the TCRdb table lists in-frame clones only, not all of them. The sample lists tens of thousands of clones; about 90% were seen once. This receptor was identified in a girl under 10 years old with Rasmussen encephalitis and intractable seizures. The chain employs TRBV4-1 and TRBJ2-4; D gene unclear. Sequencing used peripheral blood, obtained at surgery. CDR3 nucleotide sequence: TGCGCCAGCAGCCAGGGCGCAGTCCCTACTCTGGCCAAAAACATTCAGTACTTC. This gives the protein CASSQGAVPTLAKNIQYF.